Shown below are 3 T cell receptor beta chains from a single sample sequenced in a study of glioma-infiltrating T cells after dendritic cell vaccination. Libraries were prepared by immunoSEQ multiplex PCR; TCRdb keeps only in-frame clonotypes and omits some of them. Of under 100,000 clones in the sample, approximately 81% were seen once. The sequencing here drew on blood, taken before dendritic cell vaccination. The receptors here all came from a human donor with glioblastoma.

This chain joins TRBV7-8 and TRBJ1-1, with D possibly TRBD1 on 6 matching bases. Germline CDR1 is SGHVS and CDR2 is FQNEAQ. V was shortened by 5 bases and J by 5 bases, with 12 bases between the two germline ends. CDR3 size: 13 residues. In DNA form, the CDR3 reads TGTGCCAGCAGCCCAGGGGTGGGGACTGAAGCTTTCTTT. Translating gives CASSPGVGTEAFF.

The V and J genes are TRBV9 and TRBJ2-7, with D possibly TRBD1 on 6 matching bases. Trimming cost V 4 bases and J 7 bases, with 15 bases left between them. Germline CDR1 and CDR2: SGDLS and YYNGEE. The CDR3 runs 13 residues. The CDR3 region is CASSPQGTFEQYF. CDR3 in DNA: TGTGCCAGCAGCCCCCAAGGGACATTTGAGCAGTACTTC. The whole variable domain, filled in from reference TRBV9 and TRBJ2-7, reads DSGVTQTPKHLITATGQRVTLRCSPRSGDLSVYWYQQSLDQGLQFLIQYYNGEERAKGNILERFSAQQFPDLHSELNLSSLELGDSALYFCASSPQGTFEQYFGPGTRLTVT.

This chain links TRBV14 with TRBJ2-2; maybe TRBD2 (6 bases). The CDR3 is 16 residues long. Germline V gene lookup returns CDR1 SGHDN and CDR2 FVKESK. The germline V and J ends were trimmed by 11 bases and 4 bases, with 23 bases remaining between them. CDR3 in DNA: TGTGCCGGTCTCTCCCGGGGGACGGGCAGCACCGGGGAGCTGTTTTTT. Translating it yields CAGLSRGTGSTGELFF.